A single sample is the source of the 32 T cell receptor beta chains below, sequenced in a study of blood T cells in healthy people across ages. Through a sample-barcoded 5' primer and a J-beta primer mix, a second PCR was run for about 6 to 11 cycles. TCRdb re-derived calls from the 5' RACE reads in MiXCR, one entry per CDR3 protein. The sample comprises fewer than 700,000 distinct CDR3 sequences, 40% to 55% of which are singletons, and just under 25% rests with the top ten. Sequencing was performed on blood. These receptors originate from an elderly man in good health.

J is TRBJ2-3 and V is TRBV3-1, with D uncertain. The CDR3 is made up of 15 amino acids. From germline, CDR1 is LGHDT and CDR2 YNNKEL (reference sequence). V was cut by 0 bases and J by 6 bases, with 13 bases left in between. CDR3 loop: CASSQDGRVLDTQYF. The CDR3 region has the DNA TGTGCCAGCAGCCAAGACGGTAGAGTTCTCGATACGCAGTATTTT.

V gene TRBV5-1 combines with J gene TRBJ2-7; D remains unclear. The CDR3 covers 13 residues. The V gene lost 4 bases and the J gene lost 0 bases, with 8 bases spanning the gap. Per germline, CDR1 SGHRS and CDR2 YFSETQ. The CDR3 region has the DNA TGCGCCAGCAGCGCCGCAGTCTCCTACGAGCAGTACTTC. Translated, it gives CASSAAVSYEQYF.

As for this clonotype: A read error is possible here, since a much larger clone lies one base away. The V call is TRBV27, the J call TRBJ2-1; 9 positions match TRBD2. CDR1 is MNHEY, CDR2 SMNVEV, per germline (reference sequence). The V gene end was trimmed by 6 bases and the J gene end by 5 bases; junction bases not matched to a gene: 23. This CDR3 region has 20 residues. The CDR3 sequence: CASSLGVGGRVLIENNEQFF. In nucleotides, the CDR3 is TGTGCCAGCAGCCTAGGGGTCGGCGGGAGGGTCCTCATAGAGAACAATGAGCAGTTCTTC.

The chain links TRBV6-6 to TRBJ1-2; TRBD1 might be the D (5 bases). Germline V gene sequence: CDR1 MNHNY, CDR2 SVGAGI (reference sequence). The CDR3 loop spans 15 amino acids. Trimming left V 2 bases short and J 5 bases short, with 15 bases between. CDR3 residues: CASSYVRGRTYGYTF. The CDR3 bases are TGTGCCAGCAGTTACGTTCGCGGCAGGACATATGGCTACACCTTC.

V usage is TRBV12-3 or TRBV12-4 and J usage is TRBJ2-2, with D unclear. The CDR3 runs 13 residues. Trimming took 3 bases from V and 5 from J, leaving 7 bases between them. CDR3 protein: CASSFMGTGELFF. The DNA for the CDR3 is TGTGCCAGCAGTTTTATGGGGACCGGGGAGCTGTTTTTT.

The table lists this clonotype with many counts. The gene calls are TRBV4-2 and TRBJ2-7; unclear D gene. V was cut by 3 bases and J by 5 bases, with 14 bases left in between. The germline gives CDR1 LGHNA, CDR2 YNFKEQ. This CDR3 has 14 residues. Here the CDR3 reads CASSQSIGRHEQYF. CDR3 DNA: TGTGCCAGCAGCCAGTCGATCGGGCGTCACGAGCAGTACTTC.

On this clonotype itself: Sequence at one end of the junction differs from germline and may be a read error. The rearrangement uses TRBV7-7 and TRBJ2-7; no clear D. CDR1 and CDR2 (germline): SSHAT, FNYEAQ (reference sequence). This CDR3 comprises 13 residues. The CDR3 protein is CASSPLNRYEQYF. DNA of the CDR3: TGTGCTAGCAGCCCATTGAACCGCTACGAGCAGTACTTC.

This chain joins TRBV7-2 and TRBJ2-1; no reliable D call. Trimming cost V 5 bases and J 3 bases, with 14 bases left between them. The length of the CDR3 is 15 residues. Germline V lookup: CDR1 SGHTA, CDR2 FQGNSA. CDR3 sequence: CASSPTRSVYNEQFF. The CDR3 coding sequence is TGTGCCAGCAGCCCGACGAGGTCGGTCTACAATGAGCAGTTCTTC.

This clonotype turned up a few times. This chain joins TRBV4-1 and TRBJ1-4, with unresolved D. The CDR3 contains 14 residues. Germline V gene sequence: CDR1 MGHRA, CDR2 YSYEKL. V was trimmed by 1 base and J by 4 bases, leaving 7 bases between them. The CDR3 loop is CASSQAGYNEKLFF. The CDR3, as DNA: TGCGCCAGCAGCCAAGCGGGGTATAATGAAAAACTGTTTTTT.

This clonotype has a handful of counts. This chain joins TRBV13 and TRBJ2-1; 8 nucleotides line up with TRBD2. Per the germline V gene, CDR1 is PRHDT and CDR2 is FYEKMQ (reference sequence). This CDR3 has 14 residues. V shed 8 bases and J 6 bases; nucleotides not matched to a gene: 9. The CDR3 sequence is CASASASGGNEQFF. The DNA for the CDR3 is TGTGCCAGCGCCTCTGCCAGCGGGGGCAATGAGCAGTTCTTC.

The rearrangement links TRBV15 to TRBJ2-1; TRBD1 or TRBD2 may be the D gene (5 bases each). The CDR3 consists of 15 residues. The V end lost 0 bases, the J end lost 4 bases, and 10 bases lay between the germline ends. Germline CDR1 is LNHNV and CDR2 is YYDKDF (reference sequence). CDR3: CATSRERGTYNEQFF. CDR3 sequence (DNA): TGTGCCACCAGCAGAGAACGAGGGACGTACAATGAGCAGTTCTTC. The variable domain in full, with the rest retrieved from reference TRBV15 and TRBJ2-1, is DAMVIQNPRYQVTQFGKPVTLSCSQTLNHNVMYWYQQKSSQAPKLLFHYYDKDFNNEADTPDNFQSRRPNTSFCFLDIRSPGLGDTAMYLCATSRERGTYNEQFFGPGTRLTVL.

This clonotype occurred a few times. This CDR3 reads CASSLNAVKQETQYF. CDR3 coding DNA: TGCGCCAGCAGCTTGAATGCAGTAAAGCAAGAGACCCAGTACTTC. The rearrangement links TRBV5-1 to TRBJ2-5; D gene uncertain. Per the germline V gene, CDR1 is SGHRS and CDR2 is YFSETQ. The CDR3 length is 15 residues. V lost 1 base, J lost 2 bases, and 12 bases lay in between.

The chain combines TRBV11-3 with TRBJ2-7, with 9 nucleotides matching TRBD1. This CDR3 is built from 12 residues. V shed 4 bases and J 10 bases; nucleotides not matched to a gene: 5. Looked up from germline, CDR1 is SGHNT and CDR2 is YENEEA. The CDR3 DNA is TGTGCCAGCAGCTGGGGACAGGGCTTACAGTACTTC. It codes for CASSWGQGLQYF.

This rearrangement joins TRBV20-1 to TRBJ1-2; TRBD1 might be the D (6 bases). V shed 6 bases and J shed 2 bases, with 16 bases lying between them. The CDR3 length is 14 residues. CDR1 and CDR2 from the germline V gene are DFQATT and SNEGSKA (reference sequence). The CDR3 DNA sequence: TGCAGTGCCCTAGGTCCCACAGGGAACTATGGCTACACCTTC. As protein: CSALGPTGNYGYTF.

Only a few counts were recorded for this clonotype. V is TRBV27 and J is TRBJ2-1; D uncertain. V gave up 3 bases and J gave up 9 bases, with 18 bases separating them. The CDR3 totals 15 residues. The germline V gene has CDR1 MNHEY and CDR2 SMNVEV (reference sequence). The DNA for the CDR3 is TGTGCCAGCAGTTTTTCCACCCTCTCAGCTCCTGAGCAGTTCTTC. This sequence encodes CASSFSTLSAPEQFF.

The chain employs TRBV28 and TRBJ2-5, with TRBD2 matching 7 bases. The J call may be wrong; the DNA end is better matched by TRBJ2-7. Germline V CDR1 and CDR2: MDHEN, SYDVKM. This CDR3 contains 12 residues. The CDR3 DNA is TGTGCCAGCCGGCTAGCGGACTACGAGCAGTACTTC. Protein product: CASRLADYEQYF.

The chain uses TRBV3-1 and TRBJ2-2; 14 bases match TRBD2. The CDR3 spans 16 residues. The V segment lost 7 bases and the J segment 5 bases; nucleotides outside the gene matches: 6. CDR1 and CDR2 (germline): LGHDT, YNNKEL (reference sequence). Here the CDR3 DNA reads TGTGCCAGCACCCTCGGGACTAGCGGGAGAACCGGGGAGCTGTTTTTT. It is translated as CASTLGTSGRTGELFF.

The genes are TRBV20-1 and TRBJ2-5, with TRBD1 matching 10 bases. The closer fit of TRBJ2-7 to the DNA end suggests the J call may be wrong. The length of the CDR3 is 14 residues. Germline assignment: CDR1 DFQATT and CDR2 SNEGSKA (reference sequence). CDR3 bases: TGCAGTGCTAGAGGGGGACAGGGGAGATGCGAGCAGTACTTC. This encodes CSARGGQGRCEQYF.

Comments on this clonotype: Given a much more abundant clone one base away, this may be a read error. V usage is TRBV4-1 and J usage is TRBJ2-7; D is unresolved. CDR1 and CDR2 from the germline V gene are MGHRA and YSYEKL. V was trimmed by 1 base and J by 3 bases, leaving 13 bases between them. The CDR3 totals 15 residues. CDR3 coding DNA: TGCGCCAGCAGCCAAGGTGTTTTCCAGGACTACGAGCAGTACTTC. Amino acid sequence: CASSQGVFQDYEQYF.

The CDR3 loop reads CASSPEPPSGYKNIQYF. In nucleotides, the CDR3 is TGTGCCAGCAGTCCCGAGCCCCCTAGCGGCTACAAAAACATTCAGTACTTC. V and J are TRBV27 and TRBJ2-4, with TRBD2 matching 7 bases. V trimming: 5 bases; J trimming: 3 bases; junction bases outside the gene matches: 13. CDR1 is MNHEY, CDR2 SMNVEV, per germline (reference sequence). The CDR3 spans 17 residues.

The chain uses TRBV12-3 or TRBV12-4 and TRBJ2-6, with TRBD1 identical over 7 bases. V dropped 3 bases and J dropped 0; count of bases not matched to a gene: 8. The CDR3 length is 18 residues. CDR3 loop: CASSFHPGQSSGANVLTF. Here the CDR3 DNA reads TGTGCCAGCAGTTTCCATCCGGGACAGTCCTCTGGGGCCAACGTCCTGACTTTC.

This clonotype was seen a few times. DNA of the CDR3: TGTGCCAGCAGCGTAGAGACAGCCCCCGGGGAGCAGTTCTTC. Protein product: CASSVETAPGEQFF. The chain links TRBV9 to TRBJ2-1; D is possibly TRBD1 (5 bases). The CDR3 is 14 residues long. Germline lookup yields CDR1 SGDLS and CDR2 YYNGEE. V was trimmed by 0 bases and J by 10 bases, leaving 14 bases between them.

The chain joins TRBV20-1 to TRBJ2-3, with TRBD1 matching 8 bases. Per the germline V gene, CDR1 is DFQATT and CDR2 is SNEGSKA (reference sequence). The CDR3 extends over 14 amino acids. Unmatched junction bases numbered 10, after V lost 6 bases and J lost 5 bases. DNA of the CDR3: TGCAGTGCAATCTGGACAGGGAGAGGAGATACGCAGTATTTT. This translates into CSAIWTGRGDTQYF.

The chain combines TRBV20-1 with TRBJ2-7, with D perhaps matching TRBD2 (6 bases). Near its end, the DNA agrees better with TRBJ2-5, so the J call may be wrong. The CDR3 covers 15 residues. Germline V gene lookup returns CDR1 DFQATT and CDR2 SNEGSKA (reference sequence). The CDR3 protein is CSATGSALTGETQYF. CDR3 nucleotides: TGCAGTGCGACCGGGAGCGCCTTGACTGGAGAGACCCAGTACTTC.

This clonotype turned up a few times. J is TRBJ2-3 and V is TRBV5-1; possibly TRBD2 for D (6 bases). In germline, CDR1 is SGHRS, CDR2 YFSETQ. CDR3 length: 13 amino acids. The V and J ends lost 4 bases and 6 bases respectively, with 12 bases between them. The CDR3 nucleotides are TGCGCCAGCAGCCGGGGACTCGCCGATACGCAGTATTTT. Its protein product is CASSRGLADTQYF.

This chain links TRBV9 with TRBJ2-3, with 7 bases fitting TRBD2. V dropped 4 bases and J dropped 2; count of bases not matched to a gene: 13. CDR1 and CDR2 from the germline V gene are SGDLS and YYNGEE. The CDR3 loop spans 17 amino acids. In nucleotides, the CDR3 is TGTGCCAGCAGCAAAAGCAGCGGGGTTGGGATCACAGATACGCAGTATTTT. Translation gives CASSKSSGVGITDTQYF.

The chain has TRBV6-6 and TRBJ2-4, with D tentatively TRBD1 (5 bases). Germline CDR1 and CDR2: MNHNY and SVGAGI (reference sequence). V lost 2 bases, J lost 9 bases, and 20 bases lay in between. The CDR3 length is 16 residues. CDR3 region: CASSYGRVVAKRIQYF. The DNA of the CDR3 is TGTGCCAGCAGTTACGGCAGGGTTGTAGCCAAACGCATTCAGTACTTC.

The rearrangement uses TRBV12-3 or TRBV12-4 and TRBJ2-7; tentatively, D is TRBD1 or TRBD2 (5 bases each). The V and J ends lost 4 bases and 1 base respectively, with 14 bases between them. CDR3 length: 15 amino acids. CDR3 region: CASSSGGVLSYEQYF. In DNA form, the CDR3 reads TGTGCCAGCAGTTCTGGGGGTGTTCTATCCTACGAGCAGTACTTC.

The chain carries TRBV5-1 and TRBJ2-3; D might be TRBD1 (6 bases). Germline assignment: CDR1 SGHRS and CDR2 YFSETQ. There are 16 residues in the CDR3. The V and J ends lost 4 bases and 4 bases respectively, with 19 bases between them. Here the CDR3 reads CASSPGPPRGADTQYF. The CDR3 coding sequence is TGCGCCAGCAGCCCTGGACCACCCAGGGGTGCAGATACGCAGTATTTT.

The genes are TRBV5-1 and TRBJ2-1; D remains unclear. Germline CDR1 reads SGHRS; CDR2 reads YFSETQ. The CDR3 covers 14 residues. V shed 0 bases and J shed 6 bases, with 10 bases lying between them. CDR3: CASSLELSRNEQFF. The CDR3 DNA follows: TGCGCCAGCAGCTTGGAGTTATCGCGCAATGAGCAGTTCTTC.

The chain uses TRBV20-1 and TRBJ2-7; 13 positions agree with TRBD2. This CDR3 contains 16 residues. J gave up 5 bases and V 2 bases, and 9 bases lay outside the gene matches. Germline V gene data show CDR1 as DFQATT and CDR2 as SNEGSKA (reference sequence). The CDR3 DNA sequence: TGCAGTGCTAGACCTCGGACTAGCGGGAGCCGGAACGAGCAGTACTTC. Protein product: CSARPRTSGSRNEQYF.

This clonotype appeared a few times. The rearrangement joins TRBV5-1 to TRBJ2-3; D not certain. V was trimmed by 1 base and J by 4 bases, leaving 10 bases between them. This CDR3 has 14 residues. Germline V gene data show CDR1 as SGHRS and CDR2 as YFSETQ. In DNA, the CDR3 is TGCGCCAGCAGCTTGTTGGGTGTCGCAGATACGCAGTATTTT. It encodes CASSLLGVADTQYF.